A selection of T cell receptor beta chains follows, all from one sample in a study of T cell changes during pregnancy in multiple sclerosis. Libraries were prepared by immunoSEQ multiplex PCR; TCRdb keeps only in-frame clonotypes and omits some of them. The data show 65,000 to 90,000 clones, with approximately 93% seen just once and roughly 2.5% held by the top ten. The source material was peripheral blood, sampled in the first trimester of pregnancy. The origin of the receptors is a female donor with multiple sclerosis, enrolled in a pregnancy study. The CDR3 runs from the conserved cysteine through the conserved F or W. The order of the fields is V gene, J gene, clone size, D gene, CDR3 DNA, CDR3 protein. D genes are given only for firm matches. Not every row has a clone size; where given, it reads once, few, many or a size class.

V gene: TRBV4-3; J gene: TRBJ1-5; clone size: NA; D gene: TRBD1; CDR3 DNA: TGCGCCAGCAGCCAAGATTTGGACAGGGGTTTCGCTCAGCCCCAGCATTTT; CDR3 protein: CASSQDLDRGFAQPQHF
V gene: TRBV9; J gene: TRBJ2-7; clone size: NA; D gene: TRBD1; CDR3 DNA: TGTGCCAGCAGCGTAGATCCAGGGGGAAGCTCCTACGAGCAGTACTTC; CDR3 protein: CASSVDPGGSSYEQYF
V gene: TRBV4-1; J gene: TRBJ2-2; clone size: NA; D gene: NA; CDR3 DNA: TGCGCCAGCAGCCAAGATCTAGGGAACACCGGGGAGCTGTTTTTT; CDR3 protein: CASSQDLGNTGELFF
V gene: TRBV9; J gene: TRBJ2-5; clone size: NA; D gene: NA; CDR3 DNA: TGTGCCAGCAGCCCAGGATCCGAAGAGACCCAGTACTTC; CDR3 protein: CASSPGSEETQYF
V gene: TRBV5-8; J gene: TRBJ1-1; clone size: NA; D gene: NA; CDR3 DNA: TGTGCCAGCAGCTTCTCCTCCGGGACACTGGTACCCCCCGGCAACACTGAAGCTTTCTTT; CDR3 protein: CASSFSSGTLVPPGNTEAFF
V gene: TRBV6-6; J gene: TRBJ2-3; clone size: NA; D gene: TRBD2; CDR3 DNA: TGTGCCAGCAGCACCTTAGCGGGGGGGAGGGATACGCAGTATTTT; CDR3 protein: CASSTLAGGRDTQYF
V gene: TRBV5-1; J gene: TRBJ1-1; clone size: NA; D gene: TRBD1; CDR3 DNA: TGCGCCAGCAGCGAGAGGACAGGGTTATTTTCTGAAGCTTTCTTT; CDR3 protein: CASSERTGLFSEAFF
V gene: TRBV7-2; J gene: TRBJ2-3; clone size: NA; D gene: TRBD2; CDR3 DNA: TGTGCCAGCAGCCCCTTAGCGGGTGCTAGCACAGATACGCAGTATTTT; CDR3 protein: CASSPLAGASTDTQYF
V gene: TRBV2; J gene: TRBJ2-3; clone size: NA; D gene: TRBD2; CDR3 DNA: TGTGCCAGCAGTGATCAGGGACTAGCGGGGAGTAATACGCAGTATTTT; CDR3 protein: CASSDQGLAGSNTQYF
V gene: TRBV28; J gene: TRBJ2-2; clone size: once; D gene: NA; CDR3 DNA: TGTGCCAGCAGTTCACGGGTCACCGGGGAGCTGTTTTTT; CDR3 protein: CASSSRVTGELFF
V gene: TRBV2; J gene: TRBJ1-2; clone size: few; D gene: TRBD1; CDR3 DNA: TGTGCCAGCTCCCTCTCAGGGGGCTCGATCTATGGCTACACCTTC; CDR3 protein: CASSLSGGSIYGYTF
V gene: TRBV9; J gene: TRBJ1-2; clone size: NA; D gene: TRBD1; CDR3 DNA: TGTGCCAGCAGCGTAGTGGGGGCAGGGGGCGATCTCACCTTC; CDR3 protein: CASSVVGAGGDLTF
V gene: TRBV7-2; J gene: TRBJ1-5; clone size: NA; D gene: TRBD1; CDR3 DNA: TGTGCCAGCAGCTTGACAGGGGTATCACGCAATCAGCCCCAGCATTTT; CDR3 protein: CASSLTGVSRNQPQHF
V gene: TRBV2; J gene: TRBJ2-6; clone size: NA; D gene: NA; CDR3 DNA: TGTGCCAGCATATACTCTGGGGCCAACGTCCTGACTTTC; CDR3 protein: CASIYSGANVLTF
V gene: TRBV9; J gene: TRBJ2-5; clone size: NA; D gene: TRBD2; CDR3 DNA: TGTGCCAGCAGCGTAGGACTAGCGGGGGGAGAGACCCAGTACTTC; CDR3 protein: CASSVGLAGGETQYF
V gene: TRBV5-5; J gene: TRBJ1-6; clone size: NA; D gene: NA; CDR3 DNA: TGTGCCAGCAGCTCGACAGCGTCATATAATTCACCCCTCCACTTT; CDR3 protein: CASSSTASYNSPLHF
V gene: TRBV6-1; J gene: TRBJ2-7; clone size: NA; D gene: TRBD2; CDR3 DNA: TGTGCCAGCAGTCTCGAGCGGGATTCCGAGCAGTACTTC; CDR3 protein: CASSLERDSEQYF
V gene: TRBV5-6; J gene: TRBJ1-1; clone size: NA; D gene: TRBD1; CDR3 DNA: TGTGCCAGCAGCTTGGATCAGGGGGCGGGCACTGAAGCTTTCTTT; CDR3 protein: CASSLDQGAGTEAFF
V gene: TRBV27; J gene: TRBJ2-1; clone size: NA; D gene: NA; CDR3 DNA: TGTGCCAGCAGTTTAGACTTTCTAGCCTACAATGAGCAGTTCTTC; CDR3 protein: CASSLDFLAYNEQFF
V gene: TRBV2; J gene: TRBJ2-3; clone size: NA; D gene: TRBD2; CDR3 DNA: TGTGCCAGCAGGATGCCTAGCGGGCCCCTTGGCACAGATACGCAGTATTTT; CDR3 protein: CASRMPSGPLGTDTQYF
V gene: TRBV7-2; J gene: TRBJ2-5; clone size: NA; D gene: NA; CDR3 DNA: TGTGCCAGCAGTCCCGACAGCAACCAAGAGACCCAGTACTTC; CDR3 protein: CASSPDSNQETQYF
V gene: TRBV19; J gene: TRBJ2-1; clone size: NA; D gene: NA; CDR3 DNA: TGTGCCAGTAGTATCCGGGGAAAGGGGGACAATGAGCAGTTCTTC; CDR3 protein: CASSIRGKGDNEQFF
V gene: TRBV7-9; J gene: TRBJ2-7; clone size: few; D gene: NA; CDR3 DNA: TGTGCCAGCAGCTTAGGACTAGACGGCTACGAGCAGTACTTC; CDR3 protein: CASSLGLDGYEQYF
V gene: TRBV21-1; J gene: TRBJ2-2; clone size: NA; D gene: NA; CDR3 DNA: TGTGCCAGCAGCAATTTGCCCGGAGGGAACACCGGGGAGCTGTTTTTT; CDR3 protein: CASSNLPGGNTGELFF
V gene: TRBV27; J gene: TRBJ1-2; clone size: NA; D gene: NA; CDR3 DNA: TGTGCCAGCAGTTTATTCTCACACCCATCAGTCGACAGGTTCTATGGCTACACCTTC; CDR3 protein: CASSLFSHPSVDRFYGYTF
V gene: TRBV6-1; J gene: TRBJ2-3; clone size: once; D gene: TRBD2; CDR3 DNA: TGTGCCAGCAGGGTGGCGGGAGGCCTGGATACGCAGTATTTT; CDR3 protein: CASRVAGGLDTQYF
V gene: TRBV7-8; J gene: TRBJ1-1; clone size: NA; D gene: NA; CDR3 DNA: TGTGCCAGCAGCCTCATACAGGGAACTGAAGCTTTCTTT; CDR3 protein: CASSLIQGTEAFF
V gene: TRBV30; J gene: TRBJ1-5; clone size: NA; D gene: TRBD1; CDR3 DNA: TGTGCCTGGAGCCCGGGACAGATGCAGCCCCAGCATTTT; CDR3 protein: CAWSPGQMQPQHF
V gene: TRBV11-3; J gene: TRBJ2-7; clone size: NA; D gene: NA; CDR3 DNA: TGTGCCAGCAGCATGGACTCTTACGAGCAGTACTTC; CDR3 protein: CASSMDSYEQYF
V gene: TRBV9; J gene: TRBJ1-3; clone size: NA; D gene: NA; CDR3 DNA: TGTGCCAGCAGCAACCCCCAACGGGACTCTGGAAACACCATATATTTT; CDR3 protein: CASSNPQRDSGNTIYF
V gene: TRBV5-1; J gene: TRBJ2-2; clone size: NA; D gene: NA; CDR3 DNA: TGCGCCAGCAGCTCGGAGGGGGCGCAGAGCACCGGGGAGCTGTTTTTT; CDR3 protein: CASSSEGAQSTGELFF
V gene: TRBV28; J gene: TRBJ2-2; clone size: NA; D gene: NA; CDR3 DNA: TGTGCCAGCAGTTTAGCGGGGTTCGGGGAGCTGTTTTTT; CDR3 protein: CASSLAGFGELFF
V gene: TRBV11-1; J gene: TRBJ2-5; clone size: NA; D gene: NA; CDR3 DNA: TGTGCCAGCAGCCGGGACAACCAAGAGACCCAGTACTTC; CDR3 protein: CASSRDNQETQYF
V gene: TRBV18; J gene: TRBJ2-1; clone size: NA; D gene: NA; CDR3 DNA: TGTGCCAGCTCACCAACACTAACAGGGCCCTCCTACAATGAGCAGTTCTTC; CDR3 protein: CASSPTLTGPSYNEQFF
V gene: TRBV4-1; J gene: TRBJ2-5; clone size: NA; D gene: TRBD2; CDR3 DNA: TGCGCCAGCAGCCAAGATTACACTAGCGGGGGGGCCGTCGAGACCCAGTACTTC; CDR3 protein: CASSQDYTSGGAVETQYF
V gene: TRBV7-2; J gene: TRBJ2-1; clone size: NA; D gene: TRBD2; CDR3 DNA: TGTGCCAGCAGCTTAGCCGGGAGGGCCGTGGGAAATGAGCAGTTCTTC; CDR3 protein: CASSLAGRAVGNEQFF
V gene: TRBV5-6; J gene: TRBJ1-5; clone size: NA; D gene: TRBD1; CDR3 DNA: TGTGCCAGCACCAGAGGGGGCGCAGGGTATAGCAATCAGCCCCAGCATTTT; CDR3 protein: CASTRGGAGYSNQPQHF
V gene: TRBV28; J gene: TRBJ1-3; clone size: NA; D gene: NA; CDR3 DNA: TGTGCCAGCATGCGGGGTTACAATAGCAACACCATATATTTT; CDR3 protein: CASMRGYNSNTIYF
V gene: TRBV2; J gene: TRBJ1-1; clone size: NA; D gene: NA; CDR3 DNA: TGTGCCAGCATATTAAGGGCCGGGACTTTCTTT; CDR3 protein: CASILRAGTFF
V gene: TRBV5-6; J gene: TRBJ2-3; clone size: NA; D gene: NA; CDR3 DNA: TGTGCCAGCAGCCCCCCCGAGATACTCACAGATACGCAGTATTTT; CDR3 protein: CASSPPEILTDTQYF
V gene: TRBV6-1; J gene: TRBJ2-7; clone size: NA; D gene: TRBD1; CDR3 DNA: TGTGCCAGCAGTGAAAGGGACAGGCAATACGAGCAGTACTTC; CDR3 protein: CASSERDRQYEQYF
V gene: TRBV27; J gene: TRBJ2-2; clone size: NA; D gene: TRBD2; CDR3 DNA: TGTGCCAGCAGTGGGACTAGCGGGAGGGCCGGGACCGGGGAGCTGTTTTTT; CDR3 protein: CASSGTSGRAGTGELFF
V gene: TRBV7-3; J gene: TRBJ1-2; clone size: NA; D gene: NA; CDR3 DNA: TGTGCCAGCAGCTTAACGGCCGGGAAAGGCTACACCTTC; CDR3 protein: CASSLTAGKGYTF
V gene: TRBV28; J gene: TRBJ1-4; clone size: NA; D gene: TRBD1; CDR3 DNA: TGTGCCAGCAGTTTCGCGACAGGGGAGGATGAAAAACTGTTTTTT; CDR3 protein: CASSFATGEDEKLFF
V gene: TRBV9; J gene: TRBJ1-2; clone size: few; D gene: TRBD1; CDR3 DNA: TGTGCCAGCTCCCGAGGGACAGGGGGCACCTATGGCTACACCTTC; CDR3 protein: CASSRGTGGTYGYTF
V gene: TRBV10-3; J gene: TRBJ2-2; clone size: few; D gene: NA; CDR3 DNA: TGTGCCATCAGTGAGTCTGACTATTCCACCGGGGAGCTGTTTTTT; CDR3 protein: CAISESDYSTGELFF
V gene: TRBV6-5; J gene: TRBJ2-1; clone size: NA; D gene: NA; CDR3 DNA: TGTGCCAGCAGTAGTCCGACTAGCTCCTACAATGAGCAGTTCTTC; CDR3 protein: CASSSPTSSYNEQFF
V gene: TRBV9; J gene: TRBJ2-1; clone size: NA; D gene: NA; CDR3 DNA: TGTGCCAGCAGCGTACACGGGAATGAGCAGTTCTTC; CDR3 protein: CASSVHGNEQFF
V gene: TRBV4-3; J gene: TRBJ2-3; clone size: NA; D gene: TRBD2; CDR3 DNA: TGCGCCAGCAGCCAAGAACCTCTAGGTAGCGGGGGGGCTCATACGCAGTATTTT; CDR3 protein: CASSQEPLGSGGAHTQYF
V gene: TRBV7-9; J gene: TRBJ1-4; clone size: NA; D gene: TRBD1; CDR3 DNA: TGTGCCAGCAGCCCGGGACAGGGGGAGGGAGAAAAACTGTTTTTT; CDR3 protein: CASSPGQGEGEKLFF
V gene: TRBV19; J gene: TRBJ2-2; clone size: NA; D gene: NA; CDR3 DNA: TGTGCCAGTACGTCCCGGGACACCGGGGAGCTGTTTTTT; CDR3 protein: CASTSRDTGELFF
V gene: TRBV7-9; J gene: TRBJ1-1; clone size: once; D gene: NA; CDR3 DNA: TGTGCCAGCAGCCAAACAGTGTCGAACACTGAAGCTTTCTTT; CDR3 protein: CASSQTVSNTEAFF